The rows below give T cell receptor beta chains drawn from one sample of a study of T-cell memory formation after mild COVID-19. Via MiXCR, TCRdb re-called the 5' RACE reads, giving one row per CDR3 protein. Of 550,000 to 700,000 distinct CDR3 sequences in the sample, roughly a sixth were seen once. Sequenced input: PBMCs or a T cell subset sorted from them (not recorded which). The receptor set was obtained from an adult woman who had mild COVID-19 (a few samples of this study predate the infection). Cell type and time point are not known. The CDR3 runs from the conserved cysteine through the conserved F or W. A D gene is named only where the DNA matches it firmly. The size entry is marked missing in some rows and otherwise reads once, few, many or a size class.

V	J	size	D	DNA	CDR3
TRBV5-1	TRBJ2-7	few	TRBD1	TGCGCCAGCAGCGCCGGGACAGGGCCCTACGAGCAGTACTTC	CASSAGTGPYEQYF
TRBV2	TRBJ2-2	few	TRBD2	TGCGGACTAGCGGAAGAACACACCGGGGAGCTGTTTTTT	CGLAEEHTGELFF
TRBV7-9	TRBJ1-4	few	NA	TGTGCCAGCAGCCTCGATGCACAGGGAATCAGGGATGAAAAACTGTTTTTT	CASSLDAQGIRDEKLFF
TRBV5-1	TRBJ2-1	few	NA	TGCGCCAGCAGCTTGGCGGAGGGTTGGGATGAGCAGTTCTTC	CASSLAEGWDEQFF
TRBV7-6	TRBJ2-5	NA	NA	TGTGCCAGCAGCTCGCGCCGGGACATCCAAGAGACCCAGTACTTC	CASSSRRDIQETQYF
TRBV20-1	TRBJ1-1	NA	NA	TGCAGTGTCTATGGGGCATTGAACACTGAAGCTTTCTTT	CSVYGALNTEAFF
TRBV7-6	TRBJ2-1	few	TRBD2	TGTGCCAGCAGCCCCTGGGAGGGCAGAACCGACAATGAGCAGTTCTTC	CASSPWEGRTDNEQFF
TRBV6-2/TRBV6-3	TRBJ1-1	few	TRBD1	TGTGCCAGCAGTAATAACAGGGGCCGCACTGAAGCTTTCTTT	CASSNNRGRTEAFF
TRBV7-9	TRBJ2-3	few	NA	TGTGCCAGCAGCCCGCGACTGCCCCTATCCACAGATACGCAGTATTTT	CASSPRLPLSTDTQYF
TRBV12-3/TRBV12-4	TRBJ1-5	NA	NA	TGTGCCAGCAGTTTCTTTGACAGTAATCAGCCCCAGCATTTT	CASSFFDSNQPQHF
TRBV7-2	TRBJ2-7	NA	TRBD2	TGTGCCAGCAGCCCGGGACTAGCGGCTAGCTCCTACGAGCAGTACTTC	CASSPGLAASSYEQYF
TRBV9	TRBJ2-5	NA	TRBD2	TGTGCCAGCAGCGCCGCCGGGACTAGCGGACAAGAGACCCAGTACTTC	CASSAAGTSGQETQYF
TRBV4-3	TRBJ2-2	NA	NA	TGCGCCAGCAGCCAAGATGGCCTTGACACCGGGGAGCTGTTTTTT	CASSQDGLDTGELFF
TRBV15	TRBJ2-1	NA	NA	TGTGCCACCAGCAGGCACACCGATGAGCAGTTCTTC	CATSRHTDEQFF
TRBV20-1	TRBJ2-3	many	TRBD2	TGCAGTGCTAGAGACCGTAGCGGGAGAGAGTATTTT	CSARDRSGREYF
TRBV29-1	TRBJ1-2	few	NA	TGCAGCGTTGAAGATCTGGGCCGGGACGTATACTACTATGGCTACACCTTC	CSVEDLGRDVYYYGYTF
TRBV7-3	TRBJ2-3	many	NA	TGTGCCAGCAGCTTGGGACTTCGCACAGATACGCAGTATTTT	CASSLGLRTDTQYF
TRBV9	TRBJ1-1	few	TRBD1	TGTGCCAGCAGCGTAGGGACAGGGACCATGAACACTGAAGCTTTCTTT	CASSVGTGTMNTEAFF
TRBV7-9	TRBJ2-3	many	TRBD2	TGTGCCAGCAGCCCAGCGGGAGGAGATACGCAGTATTTT	CASSPAGGDTQYF
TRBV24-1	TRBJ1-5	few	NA	TGTGCCACCAGTGATTTGCGGGAGAGGAATCAGCCCCAGCATTTT	CATSDLRERNQPQHF
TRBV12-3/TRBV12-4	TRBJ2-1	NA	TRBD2	TGTGCCAGCGTCGTCGTGGGGCGGGGGGACGACCCCCAGCAGTTCTTC	CASVVVGRGDDPQQFF
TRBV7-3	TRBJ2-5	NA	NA	TGTGCCAGCAGCCTACCTGACAGTGGGGGGCGAGAGACCCAGTACTTC	CASSLPDSGGRETQYF
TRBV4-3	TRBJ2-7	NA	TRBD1	TGCGCCAGCAGCCCGGGGACAGGGGACTCCTACGAGCAGTACTTC	CASSPGTGDSYEQYF
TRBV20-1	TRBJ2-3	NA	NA	TGCAGTGCTACCGACAGATCAGATACGCAGTATTTT	CSATDRSDTQYF
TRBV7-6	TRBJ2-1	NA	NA	TGTGCCAGCAGCTCCCGGAGTAGTTTCACCGGCGAGCAGTTCTTC	CASSSRSSFTGEQFF
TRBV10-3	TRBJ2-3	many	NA	TGTGCCATCAAAGGGACCAAGCAAGGGAGCACAGATACGCAGTATTTT	CAIKGTKQGSTDTQYF
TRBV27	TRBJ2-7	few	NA	TGTGCCAGCAGTTTGATAAGCCCCTACGAGCAGTACTTC	CASSLISPYEQYF
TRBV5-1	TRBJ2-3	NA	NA	TGCGCCAGCAGTGGGGGGATCGCAGATACGCAGTATTTT	CASSGGIADTQYF
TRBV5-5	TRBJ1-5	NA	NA	TGTGCCAGCAGCTCTCAGGGAATTCGGGGCTATCAGCCCCAGCATTTT	CASSSQGIRGYQPQHF
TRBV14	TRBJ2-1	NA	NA	TGTGCCAGCAGCCAAGGACTAAGCTCCTACAATGAGCAGTTCTTC	CASSQGLSSYNEQFF
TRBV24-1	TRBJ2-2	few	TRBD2	TGTGCCACCAGTGATTTGCGCACCCGGGGGGGCGACACCGGGGAGCTGTTTTTT	CATSDLRTRGGDTGELFF
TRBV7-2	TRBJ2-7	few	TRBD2	TGTGCCAGCAGCTCTCGGACTAGCGGGGTGTACGAGCAGTACTTC	CASSSRTSGVYEQYF
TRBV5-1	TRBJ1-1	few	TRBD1	TGCGCCAGCAGCCGCGGACAGGGGGCAAGAATGGACACTGAAGCTTTCTTT	CASSRGQGARMDTEAFF
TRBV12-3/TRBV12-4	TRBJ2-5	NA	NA	TGTGCCAGCAGCGCAAACATGCGGGTTGGTCAAGAGACCCAGTACTTC	CASSANMRVGQETQYF
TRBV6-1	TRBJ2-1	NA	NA	TGTGCCAGCAGTGAAATGGCTACCGGATCCCTTTACAATGAGCAGTTCTTC	CASSEMATGSLYNEQFF
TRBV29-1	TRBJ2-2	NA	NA	TGCAGCGTTGGAAACTGGGACACCGGGGAGCTGTTTTTT	CSVGNWDTGELFF
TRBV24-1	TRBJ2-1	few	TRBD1	TGTGCCACCAGTGATTTGGGGACAGCCTCCTACAATGAGCAGTTCTTC	CATSDLGTASYNEQFF